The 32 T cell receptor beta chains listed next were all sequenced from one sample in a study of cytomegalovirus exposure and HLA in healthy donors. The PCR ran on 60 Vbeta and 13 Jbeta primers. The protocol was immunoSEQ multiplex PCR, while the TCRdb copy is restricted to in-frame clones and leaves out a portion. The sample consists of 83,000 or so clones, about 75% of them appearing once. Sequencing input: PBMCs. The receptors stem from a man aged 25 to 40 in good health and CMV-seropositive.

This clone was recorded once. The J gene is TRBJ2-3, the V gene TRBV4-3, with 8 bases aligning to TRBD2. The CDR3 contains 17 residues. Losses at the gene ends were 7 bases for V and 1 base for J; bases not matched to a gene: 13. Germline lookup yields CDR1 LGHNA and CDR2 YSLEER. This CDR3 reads CASTASTSAGGTDTQYF. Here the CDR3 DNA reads TGCGCCAGCACCGCGTCAACCTCAGCGGGGGGCACAGATACGCAGTATTTT.

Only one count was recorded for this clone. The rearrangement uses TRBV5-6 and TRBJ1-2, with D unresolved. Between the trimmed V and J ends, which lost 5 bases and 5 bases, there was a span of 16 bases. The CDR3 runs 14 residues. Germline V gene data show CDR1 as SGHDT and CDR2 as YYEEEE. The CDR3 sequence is CASRTSGGLYGYTF. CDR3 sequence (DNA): TGTGCCAGCAGAACAAGCGGCGGTTTATATGGCTACACCTTC. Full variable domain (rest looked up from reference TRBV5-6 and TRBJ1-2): DAGVTQSPTHLIKTRGQQVTLRCSPKSGHDTVSWYQQALGQGPQFIFQYYEEEERQRGNFPDRFSGHQFPNYSSELNVNALLLGDSALYLCASRTSGGLYGYTFGSGTRLTVV.

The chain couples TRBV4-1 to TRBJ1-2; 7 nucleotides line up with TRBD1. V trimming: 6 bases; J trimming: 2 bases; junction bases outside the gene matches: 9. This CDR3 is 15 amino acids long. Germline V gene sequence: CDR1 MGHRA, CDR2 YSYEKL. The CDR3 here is CASSRGDSDNYGYTF. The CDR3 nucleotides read TGCGCCAGCAGTAGGGGGGACAGCGACAACTATGGCTACACCTTC.

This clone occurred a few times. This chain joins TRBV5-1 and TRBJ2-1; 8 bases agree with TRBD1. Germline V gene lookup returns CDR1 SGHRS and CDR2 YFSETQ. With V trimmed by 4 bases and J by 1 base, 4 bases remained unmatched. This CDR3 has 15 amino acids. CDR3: CASSKGQGSYNEQFF. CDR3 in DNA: TGCGCCAGCAGCAAAGGACAGGGTTCCTACAATGAGCAGTTCTTC.

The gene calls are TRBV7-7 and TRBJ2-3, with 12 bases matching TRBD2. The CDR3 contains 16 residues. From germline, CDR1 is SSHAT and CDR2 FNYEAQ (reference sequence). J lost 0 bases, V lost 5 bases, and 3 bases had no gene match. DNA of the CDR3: TGTGCCAGCAGCCCCCTAGCGGGGGGGAGCACAGATACGCAGTATTTT. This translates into CASSPLAGGSTDTQYF.

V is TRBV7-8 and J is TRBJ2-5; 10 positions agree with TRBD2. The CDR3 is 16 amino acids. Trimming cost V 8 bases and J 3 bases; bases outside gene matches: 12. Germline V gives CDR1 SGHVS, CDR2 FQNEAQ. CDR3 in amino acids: CASAIGRTSGEETQYF. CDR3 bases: TGTGCCAGCGCCATTGGACGGACTAGCGGAGAAGAGACCCAGTACTTC.

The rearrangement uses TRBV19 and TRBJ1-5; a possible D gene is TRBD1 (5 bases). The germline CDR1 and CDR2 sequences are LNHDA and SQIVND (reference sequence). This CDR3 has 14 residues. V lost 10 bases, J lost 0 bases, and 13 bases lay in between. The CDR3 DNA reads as TGTGCCACGAGCAGGGAGGATAGCAATCAGCCCCAGCATTTT. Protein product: CATSREDSNQPQHF.

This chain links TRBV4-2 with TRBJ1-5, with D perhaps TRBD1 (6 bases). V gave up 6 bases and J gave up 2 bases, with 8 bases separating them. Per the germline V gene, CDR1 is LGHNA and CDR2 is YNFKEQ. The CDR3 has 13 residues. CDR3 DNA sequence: TGTGCCAGCAGAGGGGGTGGCAATCAGCCCCAGCATTTT. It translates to CASRGGGNQPQHF.

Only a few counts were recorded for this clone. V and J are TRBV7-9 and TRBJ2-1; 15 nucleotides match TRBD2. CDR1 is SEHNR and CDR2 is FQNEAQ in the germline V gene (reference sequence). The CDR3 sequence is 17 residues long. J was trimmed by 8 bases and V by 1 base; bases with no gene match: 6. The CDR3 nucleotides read TGTGCCAGCAGCTTAGGCTGGACTAGCGGGGGGGCTCATGAGCAGTTCTTC. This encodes CASSLGWTSGGAHEQFF. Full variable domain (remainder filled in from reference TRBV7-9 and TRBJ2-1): DTGVSQNPRHKITKRGQNVTFRCDPISEHNRLYWYRQTLGQGPEFLTYFQNEAQLEKSRLLSDRFSAERPKGSFSTLEIQRTEQGDSAMYLCASSLGWTSGGAHEQFFGPGTRLTVL.

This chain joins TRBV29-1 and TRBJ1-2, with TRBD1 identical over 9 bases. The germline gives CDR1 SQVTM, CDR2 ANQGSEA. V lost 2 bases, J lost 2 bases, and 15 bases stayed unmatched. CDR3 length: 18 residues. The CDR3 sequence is CSVENPPGQGMGNYGYTF. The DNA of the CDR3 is TGCAGCGTTGAAAACCCTCCGGGACAGGGTATGGGCAACTATGGCTACACCTTC.

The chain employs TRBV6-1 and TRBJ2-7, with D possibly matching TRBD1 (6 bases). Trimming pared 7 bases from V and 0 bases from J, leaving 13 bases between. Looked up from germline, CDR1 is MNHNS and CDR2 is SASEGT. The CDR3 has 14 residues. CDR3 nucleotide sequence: TGTGCCAGCATAGGTCAGGGGACCTCCTACGAGCAGTACTTC. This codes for CASIGQGTSYEQYF.

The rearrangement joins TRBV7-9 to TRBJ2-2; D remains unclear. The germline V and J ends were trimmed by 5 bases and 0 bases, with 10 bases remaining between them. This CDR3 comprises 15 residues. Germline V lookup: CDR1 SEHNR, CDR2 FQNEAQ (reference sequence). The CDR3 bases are TGTGCCAGCAGCCCGGGTCTAGCGAACACCGGGGAGCTGTTTTTT. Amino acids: CASSPGLANTGELFF.

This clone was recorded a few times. This chain's CDR3 is CATKDRGGTGELFF. Here the CDR3 DNA reads TGTGCCACTAAAGACAGGGGTGGAACCGGGGAGCTGTTTTTT. V gene TRBV15 combines with J gene TRBJ2-2; TRBD1 matches at 8 bases. This CDR3 comprises 14 residues. Per the germline V gene, CDR1 is LNHNV and CDR2 is YYDKDF (reference sequence). J gave up 5 bases and V 9 bases, and 8 bases lay outside the gene matches. Combining the CDR3 with reference TRBV15 and TRBJ2-2 gives the whole variable domain DAMVIQNPRYQVTQFGKPVTLSCSQTLNHNVMYWYQQKSSQAPKLLFHYYDKDFNNEADTPDNFQSRRPNTSFCFLDIRSPGLGDTAMYLCATKDRGGTGELFFGEGSRLTVL.

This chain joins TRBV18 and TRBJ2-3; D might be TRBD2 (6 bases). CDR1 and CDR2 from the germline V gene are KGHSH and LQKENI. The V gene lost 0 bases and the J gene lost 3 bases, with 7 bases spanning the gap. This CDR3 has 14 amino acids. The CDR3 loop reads CASSPPGGTDTQYF. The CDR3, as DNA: TGTGCCAGCTCACCACCGGGGGGTACAGATACGCAGTATTTT.

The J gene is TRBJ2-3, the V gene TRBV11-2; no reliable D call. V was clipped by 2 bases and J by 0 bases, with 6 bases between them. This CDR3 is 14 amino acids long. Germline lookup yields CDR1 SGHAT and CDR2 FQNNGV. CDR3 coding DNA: TGTGCCAGCAGCTTACACTCTAGCACAGATACGCAGTATTTT. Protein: CASSLHSSTDTQYF.

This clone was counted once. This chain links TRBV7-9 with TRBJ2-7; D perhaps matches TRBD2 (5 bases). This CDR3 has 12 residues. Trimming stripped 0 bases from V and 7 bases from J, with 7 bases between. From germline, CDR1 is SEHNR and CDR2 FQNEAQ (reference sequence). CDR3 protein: CASSLAPGEQYF. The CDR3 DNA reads TGTGCCAGCAGCTTAGCGCCGGGGGAGCAGTACTTC.

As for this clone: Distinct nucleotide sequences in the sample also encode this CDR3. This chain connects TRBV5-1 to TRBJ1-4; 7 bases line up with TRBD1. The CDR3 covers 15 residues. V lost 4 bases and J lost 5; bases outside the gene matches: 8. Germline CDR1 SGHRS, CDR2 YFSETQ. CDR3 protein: CASSPNPTGNEKLFF. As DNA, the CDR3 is TGCGCCAGCAGCCCGAACCCGACAGGGAATGAAAAACTGTTTTTT.

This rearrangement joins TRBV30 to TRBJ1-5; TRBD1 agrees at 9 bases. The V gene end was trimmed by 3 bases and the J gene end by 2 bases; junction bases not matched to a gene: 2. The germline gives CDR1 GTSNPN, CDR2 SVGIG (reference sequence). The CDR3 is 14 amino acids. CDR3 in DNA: TGTGCCTGGAGGGACAGGGGTGGCAATCAGCCCCAGCATTTT. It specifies CAWRDRGGNQPQHF.

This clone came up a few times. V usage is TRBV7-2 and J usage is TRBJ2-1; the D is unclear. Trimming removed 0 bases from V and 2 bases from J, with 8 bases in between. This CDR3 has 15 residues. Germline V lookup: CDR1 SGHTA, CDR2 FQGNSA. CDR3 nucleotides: TGTGCCAGCAGCTTAGCTCTAGAGCCCTACAATGAGCAGTTCTTC. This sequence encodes CASSLALEPYNEQFF.

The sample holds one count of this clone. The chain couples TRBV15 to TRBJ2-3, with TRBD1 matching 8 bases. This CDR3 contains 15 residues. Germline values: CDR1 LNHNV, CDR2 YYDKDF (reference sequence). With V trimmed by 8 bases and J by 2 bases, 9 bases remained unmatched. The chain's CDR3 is CATAIGQGATDTQYF. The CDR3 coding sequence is TGTGCCACCGCGATAGGTCAGGGGGCCACAGATACGCAGTATTTT.

CDR3 in DNA: TGCGCCAGCAGCCCCAGCGAACTGGGCGGGGAGCTGTTTTTT. It is translated as CASSPSELGGELFF. V usage is TRBV4-3 and J usage is TRBJ2-2; the D is unclear. Trimming removed 4 bases from V and 7 bases from J, with 13 bases in between. This CDR3 is 14 amino acids long. The germline CDR1 and CDR2 sequences are LGHNA and YSLEER.

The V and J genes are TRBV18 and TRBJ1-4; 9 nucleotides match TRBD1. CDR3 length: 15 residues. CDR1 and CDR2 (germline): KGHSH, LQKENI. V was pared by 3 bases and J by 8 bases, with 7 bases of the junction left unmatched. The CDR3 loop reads CASSPEGQGGEKLFF. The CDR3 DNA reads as TGTGCCAGCTCACCCGAGGGACAGGGAGGCGAAAAACTGTTTTTT.

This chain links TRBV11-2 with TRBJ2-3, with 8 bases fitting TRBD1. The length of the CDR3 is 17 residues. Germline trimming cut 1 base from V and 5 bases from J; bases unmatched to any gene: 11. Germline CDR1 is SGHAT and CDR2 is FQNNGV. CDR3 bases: TGTGCCAGCAGCTTAGTTGGGACAGGACAGATTATAGATACGCAGTATTTT. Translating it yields CASSLVGTGQIIDTQYF.

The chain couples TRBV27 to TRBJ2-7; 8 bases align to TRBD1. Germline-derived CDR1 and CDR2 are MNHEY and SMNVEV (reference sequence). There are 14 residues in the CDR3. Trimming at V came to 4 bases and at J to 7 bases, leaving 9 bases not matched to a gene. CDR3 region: CASSSWQGAGEQYF. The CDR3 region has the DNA TGTGCCAGCAGTTCGTGGCAGGGGGCGGGTGAGCAGTACTTC.

The CDR3 here is CASSPGLNTDTQYF. In DNA, the CDR3 is TGTGCCAGCAGCCCAGGACTAAATACAGATACGCAGTATTTT. V is TRBV7-9 and J is TRBJ2-3, with D possibly TRBD2 on 6 matching bases. Germline assignment: CDR1 SEHNR and CDR2 FQNEAQ (reference sequence). The CDR3 totals 14 residues. The V end lost 5 bases, the J end lost 3 bases, and 12 bases lay between the germline ends.

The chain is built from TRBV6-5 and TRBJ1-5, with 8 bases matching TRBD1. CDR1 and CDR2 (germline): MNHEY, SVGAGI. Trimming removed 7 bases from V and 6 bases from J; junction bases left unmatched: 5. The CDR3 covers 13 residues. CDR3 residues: CASKQGAGQPQHF. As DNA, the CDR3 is TGTGCCAGCAAGCAGGGGGCAGGTCAGCCCCAGCATTTT.

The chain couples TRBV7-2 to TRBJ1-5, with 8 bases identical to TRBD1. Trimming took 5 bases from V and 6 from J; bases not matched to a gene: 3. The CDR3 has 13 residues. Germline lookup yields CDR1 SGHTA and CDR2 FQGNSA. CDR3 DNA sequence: TGTGCCAGCAGCCCCACAGGGGGTCAGCCCCAGCATTTT. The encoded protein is CASSPTGGQPQHF.

The CDR3 region is CASSSQGYEQYF. The CDR3 region has the DNA TGTGCCAGCAGCTCACAGGGCTACGAGCAGTACTTC. The V call is TRBV5-4, the J call TRBJ2-7, with D possibly being TRBD1 (6 bases). The CDR3 extends over 12 amino acids. Germline V gene lookup returns CDR1 SGHNT and CDR2 YYREEE (reference sequence). Trimming removed 3 bases from V and 3 bases from J, with 7 bases in between.

The CDR3 region has the DNA TGTGCCATCAGTGTGAGCGGGGGGACCTCCTACGAGCAGTACTTC. Translation gives CAISVSGGTSYEQYF. The rearrangement joins TRBV10-3 to TRBJ2-5; 9 positions agree with TRBD2. The assigned J gene may be wrong: the sequence end matches TRBJ2-7 better. The CDR3 covers 15 residues. Germline assignment: CDR1 ENHRY and CDR2 SYGVKD.

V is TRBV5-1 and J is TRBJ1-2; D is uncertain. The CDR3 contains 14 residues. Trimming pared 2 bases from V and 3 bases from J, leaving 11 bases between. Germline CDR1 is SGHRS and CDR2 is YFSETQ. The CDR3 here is CASSLGSSDYGYTF. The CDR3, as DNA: TGCGCCAGCAGCTTAGGATCTAGCGACTATGGCTACACCTTC.

CDR3: CASSGDGHHEAFF. In DNA form, the CDR3 reads TGTGCCAGCAGTGGAGACGGACACCATGAAGCTTTCTTT. The chain is built from TRBV28 and TRBJ1-1, with D tentatively TRBD1 (5 bases). In germline, CDR1 is MDHEN, CDR2 SYDVKM. V was clipped by 5 bases and J by 7 bases, with 14 bases between them. The CDR3 is 13 amino acids.

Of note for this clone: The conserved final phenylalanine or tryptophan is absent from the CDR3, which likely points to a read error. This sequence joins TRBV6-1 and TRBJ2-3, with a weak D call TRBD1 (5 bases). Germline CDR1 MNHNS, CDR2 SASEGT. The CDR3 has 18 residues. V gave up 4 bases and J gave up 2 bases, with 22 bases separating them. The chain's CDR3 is CASSGYAQGAWNTDTQYL. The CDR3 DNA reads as TGTGCCAGCAGTGGGTACGCTCAAGGGGCCTGGAACACAGATACGCAGTATCTT.